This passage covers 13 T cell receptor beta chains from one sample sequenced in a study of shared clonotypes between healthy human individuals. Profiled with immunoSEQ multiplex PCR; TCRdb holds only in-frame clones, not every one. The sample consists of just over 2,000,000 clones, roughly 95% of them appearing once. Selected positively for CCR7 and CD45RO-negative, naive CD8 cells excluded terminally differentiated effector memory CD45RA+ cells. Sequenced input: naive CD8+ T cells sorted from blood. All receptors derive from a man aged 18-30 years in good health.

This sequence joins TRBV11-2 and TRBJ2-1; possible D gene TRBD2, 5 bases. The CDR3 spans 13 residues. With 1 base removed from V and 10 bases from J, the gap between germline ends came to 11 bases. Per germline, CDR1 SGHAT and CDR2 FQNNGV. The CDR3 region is CASSLGMEVEQFF. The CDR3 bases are TGTGCCAGCAGCTTAGGTATGGAGGTCGAGCAGTTCTTC.

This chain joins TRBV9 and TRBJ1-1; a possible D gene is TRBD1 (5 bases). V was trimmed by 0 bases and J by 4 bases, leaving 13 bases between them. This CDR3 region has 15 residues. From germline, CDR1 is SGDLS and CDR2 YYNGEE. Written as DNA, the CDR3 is TGTGCCAGCAGCGTAGATGGGGCTCTCGGCACTGAAGCTTTCTTT. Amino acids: CASSVDGALGTEAFF.

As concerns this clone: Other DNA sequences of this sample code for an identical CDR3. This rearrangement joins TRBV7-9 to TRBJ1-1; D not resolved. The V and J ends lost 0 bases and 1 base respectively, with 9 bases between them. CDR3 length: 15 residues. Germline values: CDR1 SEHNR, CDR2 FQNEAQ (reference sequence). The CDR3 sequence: CASSLAVGGNTEAFF. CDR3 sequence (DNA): TGTGCCAGCAGCTTAGCTGTGGGCGGGAACACTGAAGCTTTCTTT. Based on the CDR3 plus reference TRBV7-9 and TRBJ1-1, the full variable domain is DTGVSQNPRHKITKRGQNVTFRCDPISEHNRLYWYRQTLGQGPEFLTYFQNEAQLEKSRLLSDRFSAERPKGSFSTLEIQRTEQGDSAMYLCASSLAVGGNTEAFFGQGTRLTVV.

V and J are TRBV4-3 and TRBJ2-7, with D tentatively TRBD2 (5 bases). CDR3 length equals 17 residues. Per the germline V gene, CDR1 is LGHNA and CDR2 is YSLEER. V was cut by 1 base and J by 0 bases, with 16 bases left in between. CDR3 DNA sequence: TGCGCCAGCAGCCAAGTATCGACCGGTACTAGCTCCTACGAGCAGTACTTC. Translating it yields CASSQVSTGTSSYEQYF.

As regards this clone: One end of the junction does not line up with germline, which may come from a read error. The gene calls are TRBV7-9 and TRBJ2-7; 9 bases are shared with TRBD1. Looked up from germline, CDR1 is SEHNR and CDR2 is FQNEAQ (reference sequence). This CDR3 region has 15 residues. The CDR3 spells CASTLGGQGTYEQYF. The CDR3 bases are TGTGCCAGCACCTTAGGAGGACAGGGGACCTACGAGCAGTACTTC.

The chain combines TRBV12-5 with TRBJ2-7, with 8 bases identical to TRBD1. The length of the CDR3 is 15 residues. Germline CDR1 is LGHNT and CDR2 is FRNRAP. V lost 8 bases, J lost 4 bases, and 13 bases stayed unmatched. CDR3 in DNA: TGTGCTAGTCAGCTTACCGGACAGGGAACGTACGAGCAGTACTTC. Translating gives CASQLTGQGTYEQYF.

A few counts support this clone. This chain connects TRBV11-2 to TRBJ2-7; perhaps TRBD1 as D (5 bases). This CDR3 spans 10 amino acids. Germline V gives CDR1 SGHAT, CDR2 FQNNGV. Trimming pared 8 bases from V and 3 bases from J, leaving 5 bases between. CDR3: CASGHYEQYF. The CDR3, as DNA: TGTGCCAGCGGACACTACGAGCAGTACTTC.

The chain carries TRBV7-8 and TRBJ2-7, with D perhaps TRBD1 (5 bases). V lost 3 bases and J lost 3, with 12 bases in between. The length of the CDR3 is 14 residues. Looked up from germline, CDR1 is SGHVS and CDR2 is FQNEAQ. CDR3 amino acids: CASSFMGLFYEQYF. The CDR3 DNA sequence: TGTGCCAGCAGCTTTATGGGGCTCTTCTACGAGCAGTACTTC.

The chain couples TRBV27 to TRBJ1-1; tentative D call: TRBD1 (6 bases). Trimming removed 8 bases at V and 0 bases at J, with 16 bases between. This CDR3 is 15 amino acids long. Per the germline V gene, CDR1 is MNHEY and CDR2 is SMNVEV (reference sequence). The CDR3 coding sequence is TGTGCCAGCTGGGGGGCGCCTACCATGAACACTGAAGCTTTCTTT. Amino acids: CASWGAPTMNTEAFF.

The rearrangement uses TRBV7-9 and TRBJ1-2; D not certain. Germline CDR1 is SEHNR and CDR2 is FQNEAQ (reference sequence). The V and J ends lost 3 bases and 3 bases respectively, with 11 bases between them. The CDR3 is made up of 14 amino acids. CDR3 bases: TGTGCCAGCAGCTTTAGTGAGGGCGACTATGGCTACACCTTC. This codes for CASSFSEGDYGYTF.

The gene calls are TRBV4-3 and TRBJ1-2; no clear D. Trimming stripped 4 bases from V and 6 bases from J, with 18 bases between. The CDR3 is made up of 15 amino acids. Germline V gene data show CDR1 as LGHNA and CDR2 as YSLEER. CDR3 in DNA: TGCGCCAGCAGCCTAGGAGGAGGGTTTGACCATGGCTACACCTTC. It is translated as CASSLGGGFDHGYTF.

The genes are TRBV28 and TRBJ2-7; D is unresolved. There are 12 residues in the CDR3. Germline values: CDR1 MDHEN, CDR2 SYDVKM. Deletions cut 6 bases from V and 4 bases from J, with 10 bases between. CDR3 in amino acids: CASRPPGYEQYF. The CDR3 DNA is TGTGCCAGCAGACCTCCAGGATACGAGCAGTACTTC.

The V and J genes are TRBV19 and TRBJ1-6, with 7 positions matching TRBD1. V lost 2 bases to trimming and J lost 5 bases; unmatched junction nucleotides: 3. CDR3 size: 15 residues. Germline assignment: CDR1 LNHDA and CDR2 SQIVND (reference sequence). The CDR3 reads CASSITGTDNSPLHF. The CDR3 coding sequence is TGTGCCAGTAGTATAACCGGGACAGATAATTCACCCCTCCACTTT.